The source of this TCR beta chain is a study of radiation and T cells in renal cell carcinoma. The repertoire was sequenced with immunoSEQ multiplex PCR; TCRdb's copy has only in-frame clones and lacks some. The sample records roughly 130,000 clones, 85% to 90% being singletons. About this clone itself: The antigen remains undetermined.

Study findings and constraints: Pretreatment tumor biopsies were lacking, so baseline clonotypes are unknown. From baseline, blood top tumor clonotypes peaked at 2 weeks post-radiation.

V was pared by 4 bases and J by 3 bases, with 4 bases of the junction left unmatched. Germline loops: CDR1 MNHNS, CDR2 SASEGT. CDR3 length: 14 amino acids. The sample's time point: blood 2 weeks post-SBRT. As for treatment: 15 Gy SBRT to primary tumor, nephrectomy 4 weeks later. The V call is TRBV6-1, the J call TRBJ2-5, with 8 nucleotides matching TRBD2. The source of this sequence is a woman in her sixties or seventies with renal cell carcinoma. The source was blood, collected from a patient whose treatment included radiotherapy and nephrectomy. CDR3 region: CASSAPGGKETQYF. The CDR3 nucleotides read TGTGCCAGCAGTGCCCCGGGGGGGAAAGAGACCCAGTACTTC.